The 25 T cell receptor beta chains given below trace back to one sample, sequenced in a study of OX40 agonist ivuxolimab in advanced cancers. Here immunoSEQ multiplex PCR was the method, and the copy in TCRdb shows in-frame clones only, minus some. The table shows 55,000 or so clones, with about 90% occurring only once. Sequencing used CD4+ or CD8+ T cells sorted from blood, obtained in a trial of the OX40 agonist ivuxolimab. The origin of the receptors is an adult with an advanced solid tumor such as melanoma, head and neck, liver or kidney cancer.

This clone was seen a few times. The chain has TRBV28 and TRBJ2-2; 10 bases map to TRBD1. With 9 bases clipped from V and 4 bases from J, the junction kept 8 bases outside the gene matches. Germline V gene data show CDR1 as MDHEN and CDR2 as SYDVKM. CDR3 size: 15 residues. The CDR3 DNA is TGTGCCAGTCAGCGGGGACAGGGGTCCACCGGGGAGCTGTTTTTT. This translates into CASQRGQGSTGELFF. The entire variable domain, with the rest obtained from reference TRBV28 and TRBJ2-2, is as follows: DVKVTQSSRYLVKRTGEKVFLECVQDMDHENMFWYRQDPGLGLRLIYFSYDVKMKEKGDIPEGYSVSREKKERFSLILESASTNQTSMYLCASQRGQGSTGELFFGEGSRLTVL.

The CDR3 DNA is TGCAGCGTTCCCCAGGGGACCGGGGAGCTGTTTTTT. Translated: CSVPQGTGELFF. This chain joins TRBV29-1 and TRBJ2-2, with D possibly matching TRBD1 (6 bases). The CDR3 runs 12 residues. V lost 5 bases and J 5 bases, leaving 9 bases between the germline ends. Per germline, CDR1 SQVTM and CDR2 ANQGSEA.

This clone was recorded only once. The gene calls are TRBV9 and TRBJ2-7, with D perhaps TRBD1 (6 bases). The CDR3 loop spans 13 amino acids. V was cut by 0 bases and J by 6 bases, with 10 bases left in between. In germline, CDR1 is SGDLS, CDR2 YYNGEE. The CDR3 DNA reads TGTGCCAGCAGCGTAGATCAGGGGCGCGAGCAGTACTTC. Translation gives CASSVDQGREQYF.

The V call is TRBV2, the J call TRBJ2-1, with D uncertain. Germline V CDR1 and CDR2: SNHLY, FYNNEI. The CDR3 has 14 residues. Deletions cut 0 bases from V and 9 bases from J, with 12 bases between. CDR3 amino acids: CASSEASFSFEQFF. The CDR3 region has the DNA TGTGCCAGCAGTGAAGCCAGCTTCTCGTTTGAGCAGTTCTTC.

CDR3 coding DNA: TGCGCCAGCAGCTTTGGGCGAACAGATACGCAGTATTTT. As protein: CASSFGRTDTQYF. The chain has TRBV5-1 and TRBJ2-3, with no clear D. V was shortened by 2 bases and J by 3 bases, with 7 bases between the two germline ends. The CDR3 contains 13 residues. The germline gives CDR1 SGHRS, CDR2 YFSETQ.

This sequence joins TRBV5-4 and TRBJ2-1; 7 bases are shared with TRBD2. CDR1 and CDR2 from the germline V gene are SGHNT and YYREEE (reference sequence). The trim removed 1 base at V and 0 bases at J, leaving 7 bases unmatched. The length of the CDR3 is 17 residues. In DNA, the CDR3 is TGTGCCAGCAGCTTGATGTTTAGGGAGGGCTCCTACAATGAGCAGTTCTTC. Amino acid sequence: CASSLMFREGSYNEQFF.

The CDR3 reads CAISVGLGRGDQPQHF. The CDR3 nucleotides are TGTGCCATCAGTGTGGGACTGGGGAGGGGAGATCAGCCCCAGCATTTT. The V gene is TRBV10-3, the J gene TRBJ1-5; possible D gene TRBD1, 5 bases. Trimming removed 4 bases from V and 5 bases from J, with 18 bases in between. The germline gives CDR1 ENHRY, CDR2 SYGVKD. CDR3 length: 16 residues.

The genes are TRBV10-3 and TRBJ2-7; D perhaps matches TRBD1 (6 bases). CDR1 is ENHRY and CDR2 is SYGVKD in the germline V gene. CDR3 length equals 16 residues. V was shortened by 4 bases and J by 6 bases, with 22 bases between the two germline ends. CDR3 region: CAISAHDGQSGVEQYF. The CDR3 coding sequence is TGTGCCATCAGTGCGCACGACGGACAGTCAGGAGTCGAGCAGTACTTC.

The chain uses TRBV28 and TRBJ1-1, with 9 bases aligning to TRBD1. The CDR3 has 15 residues. Trimming removed 5 bases from V and 4 bases from J; junction bases left unmatched: 8. Germline V lookup: CDR1 MDHEN, CDR2 SYDVKM. The CDR3 here is CASSGLTGGGTEAFF. The CDR3 DNA is TGTGCCAGCAGTGGCTTAACAGGGGGCGGCACTGAAGCTTTCTTT.

V is TRBV5-6 and J is TRBJ2-2, with 7 bases that match TRBD2. This CDR3 has 15 amino acids. Germline trimming cut 4 bases from V and 4 bases from J; bases unmatched to any gene: 7. Germline V CDR1 and CDR2: SGHDT, YYEEEE. This CDR3 reads CASSRIGEGTGELFF. CDR3 bases: TGTGCCAGCAGCCGGATCGGGGAGGGCACCGGGGAGCTGTTTTTT.

The chain employs TRBV21-1 and TRBJ1-2; TRBD1, the D gene given by the table, was not confirmed from the DNA. TRBV21-1 is shown as a pseudogene. The CDR3 is 19 amino acids. CDR3 region: CASSKALGQGGPAPCGYTF. CDR3 coding DNA: TGTGCCAGCAGCAAAGCCCTGGGACAGGGTGGGCCAGCCCCATGTGGCTACACCTTC.

In this sample, this clone turned up once. The rearrangement uses TRBV7-9 and TRBJ2-6, with 7 bases that match TRBD2. Germline CDR1 reads SEHNR; CDR2 reads FQNEAQ (reference sequence). V lost 2 bases, J lost 0 bases, and 7 bases stayed unmatched. The CDR3 consists of 18 residues. Written as DNA, the CDR3 is TGTGCCAGCAGCTTAAAAGGGGAGGGCTTCTCTGGGGCCAACGTCCTGACTTTC. Translation: CASSLKGEGFSGANVLTF.

This clone came up once. V is TRBV25-1 and J is TRBJ2-7; no clear D gene. The V end lost 3 bases, the J end lost 0 bases, and 9 bases lay between the germline ends. CDR1 is MGHDK and CDR2 is SYGVNS in the germline V gene. This CDR3 has 14 residues. The CDR3 DNA follows: TGTGCCAGCAGTGACCCAACTTTCTCCTACGAGCAGTACTTC. Translating it yields CASSDPTFSYEQYF.

The chain links TRBV7-9 to TRBJ1-2, with TRBD1 identical over 8 bases. CDR1 is SEHNR and CDR2 is FQNEAQ in the germline V gene (reference sequence). V was pared by 3 bases and J by 6 bases, with 6 bases of the junction left unmatched. This CDR3 region has 14 residues. The CDR3 DNA reads TGTGCCAGCAGCTTGACAGGGGTTAAAGATGGCTACACCTTC. Encoded protein: CASSLTGVKDGYTF.

The chain carries TRBV10-3 and TRBJ2-3; no reliable D call. Per the germline V gene, CDR1 is ENHRY and CDR2 is SYGVKD. With 10 bases removed from V and 1 base from J, the gap between germline ends came to 9 bases. The CDR3 runs 12 residues. This CDR3 is CATALGTDTQYF. CDR3 coding DNA: TGTGCCACCGCTCTGGGCACAGATACGCAGTATTTT.

With respect to this clone: It is likely a read error: a sequence one base away is far more abundant. The sample contains more than one DNA sequence encoding this CDR3. The J gene is TRBJ2-1, the V gene TRBV5-4, with TRBD2 matching 11 bases. The CDR3 runs 17 residues. J was trimmed by 7 bases and V by 4 bases; bases with no gene match: 13. CDR1 SGHNT and CDR2 YYREEE come from the germline V gene (reference sequence). The CDR3 loop reads CASSHFLTSGNANEQFF. Written as DNA, the CDR3 is TGTGCCAGCAGCCACTTTCTGACTAGCGGGAATGCGAATGAGCAGTTCTTC.

CDR3 residues: CASSYSPGDSSYEQYF. CDR3 DNA sequence: TGTGCCAGCAGTTACTCCCCCGGCGATAGCTCCTACGAGCAGTACTTC. The chain uses TRBV6-5 and TRBJ2-7; no clear D. Trimming left V 0 bases short and J 0 bases short, with 12 bases between. Germline values: CDR1 MNHEY, CDR2 SVGAGI. The CDR3 runs to 16 residues.

This clone was seen a few times. This chain uses TRBV5-8 with TRBJ2-7, with D possibly matching TRBD1 (6 bases). Germline CDR1 SGHTS, CDR2 YDEGEE. The CDR3 loop spans 15 amino acids. Trimming removed 4 bases from V and 4 bases from J, with 18 bases in between. Written as DNA, the CDR3 is TGTGCCAGCAGCCGGGTAGGGGGAAGGTCATACGAGCAGTACTTC. Protein: CASSRVGGRSYEQYF.

The genes are TRBV27 and TRBJ1-3; unclear D gene. V lost 7 bases, J lost 0 bases, and 13 bases lay in between. CDR3 length: 15 residues. Germline V gives CDR1 MNHEY, CDR2 SMNVEV (reference sequence). The DNA of the CDR3 is TGTGCCAGCAAGTTACACAGTAGCTCTGGAAACACCATATATTTT. Translating it yields CASKLHSSSGNTIYF.

The V and J genes are TRBV5-1 and TRBJ2-3; either TRBD1 or TRBD2 may supply D (6 bases each). V lost 6 bases, J lost 3 bases, and 14 bases lay in between. The CDR3 runs 14 residues. The germline gives CDR1 SGHRS, CDR2 YFSETQ. The DNA for the CDR3 is TGCGCCAGCACCCGGGGGCAGGGTACAGATACGCAGTATTTT. This gives the protein CASTRGQGTDTQYF.

This chain joins TRBV11-2 and TRBJ1-3; D is ambiguous. CDR3 size: 16 residues. Per the germline V gene, CDR1 is SGHAT and CDR2 is FQNNGV. V lost 5 bases and J lost 0, with 14 bases in between. As DNA, the CDR3 is TGTGCCAGCAGCCTGATCAGGAGCAACTCTGGAAACACCATATATTTT. Protein: CASSLIRSNSGNTIYF. The whole variable domain, filled in from reference TRBV11-2 and TRBJ1-3, reads EAGVAQSPRYKIIEKRQSVAFWCNPISGHATLYWYQQILGQGPKLLIQFQNNGVVDDSQLPKDRFSAERLKGVDSTLKIQPAKLEDSAVYLCASSLIRSNSGNTIYFGEGSWLTVV.

This sequence joins TRBV4-2 and TRBJ2-2; D unresolved. Germline V gene lookup returns CDR1 LGHNA and CDR2 YNFKEQ. The CDR3 covers 14 residues. Trimming took 0 bases from V and 5 from J, leaving 7 bases between them. CDR3 sequence (DNA): TGTGCCAGCAGCCAAGAAGCCCTGACCGGGGAGCTGTTTTTT. Its protein is CASSQEALTGELFF.

V gene TRBV5-1 combines with J gene TRBJ1-5; TRBD1 aligns across 11 bases. Trimming took 2 bases from V and 7 from J; bases not matched to a gene: 5. Germline-derived CDR1 and CDR2 are SGHRS and YFSETQ. This CDR3 is 15 amino acids long. The CDR3 reads CASSFGTGGLQPQHF. CDR3 nucleotide sequence: TGCGCCAGCAGCTTCGGGACAGGGGGTCTCCAGCCCCAGCATTTT.

In its sample, this clone was seen a few times. The chain has TRBV7-9 and TRBJ1-5, with D maybe TRBD1 (5 bases). Germline V gene data show CDR1 as SEHNR and CDR2 as FQNEAQ (reference sequence). The CDR3 length is 14 residues. Between the trimmed V and J ends, which lost 0 bases and 9 bases, there was a span of 12 bases. The CDR3 protein is CASSLAGLWAPQHF. The CDR3 coding sequence is TGTGCCAGCAGCTTAGCGGGACTCTGGGCGCCCCAGCATTTT.

This clone is hyperexpanded in the sample. This CDR3 is also generated by other DNA sequences in the sample. The chain joins TRBV5-6 to TRBJ2-7; no reliable D call. CDR1 and CDR2 from the germline V gene are SGHDT and YYEEEE. Trimming left V 1 base short and J 4 bases short, with 6 bases between. The CDR3 covers 12 residues. In DNA form, the CDR3 reads TGTGCCAGCAGCTTGTCCTCGTACGAGCAGTACTTC. It translates to CASSLSSYEQYF.